These T cell receptor beta chains were read from a single sample in a study of T cell repertoires in ileal Crohn's disease. The protocol was immunoSEQ multiplex PCR, while the TCRdb copy is restricted to in-frame clones and leaves out a portion. Of hundreds of clones in the sample, 96% were seen once. The sample was ileal tissue. Receptor source: an adult with Crohn's disease. CDR3s include the opening cysteine and the closing phenylalanine or tryptophan. The D gene is left open where the match is weak.

D gene: NA
V gene: TRBV7-4
J gene: TRBJ2-6
CDR3 DNA: TGTGCCAGCAGCTATGGTACCAGCTCACAAAGTCGGGCCAACGTCCTGACTTTC
CDR3 protein: CASSYGTSSQSRANVLTF

D gene: NA
V gene: TRBV10-1
J gene: TRBJ2-7
CDR3 DNA: TGCGCCAGCAGTGAAGCTAGCAGCTACGAGCAGTACTTC
CDR3 protein: CASSEASSYEQYF

D gene: TRBD2
V gene: TRBV29-1
J gene: TRBJ2-5
CDR3 DNA: TGCAGCGCCGAGCGGGACGAGACCCAGTACTTC
CDR3 protein: CSAERDETQYF

D gene: NA
V gene: TRBV28
J gene: TRBJ1-4
CDR3 DNA: TGTGCCAGCAGTTCCCCACAGGGAACTAATGAAAAACTGTTTTTT
CDR3 protein: CASSSPQGTNEKLFF

D gene: TRBD1
V gene: TRBV28
J gene: TRBJ2-1
CDR3 DNA: TGTGCCAGCAGTTCGGGACAGGGCCGAATCAATGAGCAGTTCTTC
CDR3 protein: CASSSGQGRINEQFF

D gene: NA
V gene: TRBV19
J gene: TRBJ1-2
CDR3 DNA: TGTGCCAGTAGACCCTCGATCGGGGCTTGGGGCTACACCTTC
CDR3 protein: CASRPSIGAWGYTF

D gene: NA
V gene: TRBV6-5
J gene: TRBJ1-1
CDR3 DNA: TGTGCCAGCAGTTACGCGGCAGCTAACACTGAAGCTTTCTTT
CDR3 protein: CASSYAAANTEAFF

D gene: NA
V gene: TRBV6-5
J gene: TRBJ2-6
CDR3 DNA: TGTGCCAGCAGGAGACTCAACTCTGGGGCCAACGTCCTGACTTTC
CDR3 protein: CASRRLNSGANVLTF

D gene: NA
V gene: TRBV5-1
J gene: TRBJ2-1
CDR3 DNA: TGCGCCAGCAGCTCGCTCACCGGGGATGAGCAGTTCTTC
CDR3 protein: CASSSLTGDEQFF

D gene: NA
V gene: TRBV7-2
J gene: TRBJ2-1
CDR3 DNA: TGTGCCAGCAGCTCTTGGGGTGAGCAGTTCTTC
CDR3 protein: CASSSWGEQFF

D gene: NA
V gene: TRBV15
J gene: TRBJ2-3
CDR3 DNA: TGTGCCACCCGGGGGAGCGGTAGGACAGATACGCAGTATTTT
CDR3 protein: CATRGSGRTDTQYF

D gene: NA
V gene: TRBV7-6
J gene: TRBJ2-1
CDR3 DNA: TGTGCCAGCAGCTTATTGAGCGGAGACTTCTCCTACAATGAGCAGTTCTTC
CDR3 protein: CASSLLSGDFSYNEQFF

D gene: TRBD2
V gene: TRBV5-1
J gene: TRBJ2-3
CDR3 DNA: TGCGCCAGCAGCACGACGGTAGCGGGGGGAGATACGCAGTATTTT
CDR3 protein: CASSTTVAGGDTQYF

D gene: NA
V gene: TRBV9
J gene: TRBJ2-1
CDR3 DNA: TGTGCCAGCAGCGGGGGGGGCGATGAGCAGTTCTTC
CDR3 protein: CASSGGGDEQFF

D gene: TRBD2
V gene: TRBV11-2
J gene: TRBJ2-5
CDR3 DNA: TGTGCCAGCAGCTTCAAGAGCGGGGGGGTCGAGACCCAGTACTTC
CDR3 protein: CASSFKSGGVETQYF

D gene: NA
V gene: TRBV4-3
J gene: TRBJ2-1
CDR3 DNA: TGCGCCAGCAGCCACAGGACTGGACGGGAGCAGTTCTTC
CDR3 protein: CASSHRTGREQFF

D gene: TRBD1
V gene: TRBV18
J gene: TRBJ2-5
CDR3 DNA: TGTGCCAGCTCACCAAAAGGGGGCGCAGAGACCCAGTACTTC
CDR3 protein: CASSPKGGAETQYF

D gene: NA
V gene: TRBV5-1
J gene: TRBJ1-2
CDR3 DNA: TGCGCCAGCAGCTTTGGAGGAAGTCTACTGGGTGGCTACACCTTC
CDR3 protein: CASSFGGSLLGGYTF

D gene: NA
V gene: TRBV4-2
J gene: TRBJ1-4
CDR3 DNA: TGTGCCAGCAGCCAAGAGTGGGCCAGGGCTATCGGTGAAAAACTGTTTTTT
CDR3 protein: CASSQEWARAIGEKLFF

D gene: NA
V gene: TRBV10-3
J gene: TRBJ2-3
CDR3 DNA: TGTGCCATGGGTGCCTCCGGGACTAGCACAGATACGCAGTATTTT
CDR3 protein: CAMGASGTSTDTQYF